This TCR beta chain comes out of a study of neurological immune-mediated disorders. Unsorted libraries were generated from 2 million PBMCs. These cells had been stored in RNAlater at -80 C. There are 15 residues in the CDR3. After removal of 1 base from V and 6 bases from J, the junction contained 6 bases not matched to a gene. Germline CDR1 is SGHKS and CDR2 is YYEKEE (reference sequence). The team produced cDNA through 5'RACE using 10-nucleotide random UMIs. In every sequencing run, more than 180 million TCR-beta sequences were generated from 15-18 subjects. TCRdb redid the calling of the 5' RACE reads with MiXCR, one entry per CDR3 protein. The sample lists some 60,000 distinct CDR3 sequences; roughly 3.5% were seen once. This clonotype was seen ten or more times.

The TCR comes from a woman younger than 45 with multiple sclerosis. The sample taken for sequencing was PBMCs. The chain couples TRBV5-5 to TRBJ2-2, with TRBD1 matching over 7 bases. The CDR3 spells CASSLSPGGPGELFF. CDR3 coding DNA: TGTGCCAGCAGCTTGAGCCCAGGGGGTCCCGGGGAGCTGTTTTTT.